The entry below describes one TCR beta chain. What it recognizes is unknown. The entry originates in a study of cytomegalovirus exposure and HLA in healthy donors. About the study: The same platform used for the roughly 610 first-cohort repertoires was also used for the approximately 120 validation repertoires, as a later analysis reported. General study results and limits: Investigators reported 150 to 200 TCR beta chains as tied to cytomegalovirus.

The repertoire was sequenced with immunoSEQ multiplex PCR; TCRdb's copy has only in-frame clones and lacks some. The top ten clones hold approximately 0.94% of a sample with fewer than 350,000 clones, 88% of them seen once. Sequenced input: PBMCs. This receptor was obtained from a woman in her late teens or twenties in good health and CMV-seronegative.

CDR3 amino acids: CASSRRQNPIPSPQHF. The CDR3 coding sequence is TGCGCCAGCAGCCGCCGACAGAATCCTATCCCTTCGCCCCAGCATTTT. The V gene is TRBV4-1, the J gene TRBJ1-5, with a weak D call TRBD1 (5 bases). The length of the CDR3 is 16 residues. Trimming removed 4 bases at V and 9 bases at J, with 22 bases between. CDR1 MGHRA and CDR2 YSYEKL come from the germline V gene.